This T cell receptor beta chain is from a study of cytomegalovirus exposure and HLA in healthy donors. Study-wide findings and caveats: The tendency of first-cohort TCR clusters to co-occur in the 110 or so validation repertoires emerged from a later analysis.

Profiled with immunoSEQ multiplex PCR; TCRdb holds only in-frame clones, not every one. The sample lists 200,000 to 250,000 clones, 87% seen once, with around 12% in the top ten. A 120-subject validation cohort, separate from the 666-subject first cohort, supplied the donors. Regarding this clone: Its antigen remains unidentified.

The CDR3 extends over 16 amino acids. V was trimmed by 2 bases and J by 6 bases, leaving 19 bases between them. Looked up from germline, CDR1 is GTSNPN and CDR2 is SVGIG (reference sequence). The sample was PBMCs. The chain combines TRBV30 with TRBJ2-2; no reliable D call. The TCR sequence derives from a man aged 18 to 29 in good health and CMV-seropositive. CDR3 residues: CAWSWSRTPAAGELFF. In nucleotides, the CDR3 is TGTGCCTGGAGTTGGAGTAGGACCCCGGCGGCCGGGGAGCTGTTTTTT.